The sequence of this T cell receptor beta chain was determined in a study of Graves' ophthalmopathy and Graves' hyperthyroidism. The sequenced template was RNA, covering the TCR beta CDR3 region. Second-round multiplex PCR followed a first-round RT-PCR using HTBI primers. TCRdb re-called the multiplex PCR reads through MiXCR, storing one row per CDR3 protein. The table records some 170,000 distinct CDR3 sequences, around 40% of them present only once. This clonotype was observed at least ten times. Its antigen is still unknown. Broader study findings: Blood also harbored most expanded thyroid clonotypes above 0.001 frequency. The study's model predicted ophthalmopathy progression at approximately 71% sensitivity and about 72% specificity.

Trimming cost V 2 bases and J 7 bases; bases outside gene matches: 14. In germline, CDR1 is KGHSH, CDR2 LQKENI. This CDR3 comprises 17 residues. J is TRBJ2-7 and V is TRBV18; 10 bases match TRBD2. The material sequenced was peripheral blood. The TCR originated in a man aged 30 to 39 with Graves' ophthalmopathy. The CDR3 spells CASSPGREGLAKEEQYF. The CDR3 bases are TGTGCCAGCTCACCAGGTAGGGAGGGACTAGCGAAAGAGGAGCAGTACTTC.